What follows are 30 T cell receptor beta chains derived from one specimen sequenced in a study of cytomegalovirus exposure and HLA in healthy donors (TCRdb year 2017). Library preparation was by the immunoSEQ multiplex PCR assay. The immuneACCESS repertoire file appears here via TCRdb, limited to in-frame rearrangements. These files lack a portion of the clones; in checked studies, under half of the deficit traces to unresolved V genes, and the cause of the others is not known. The sample table shows about 330,000 clones, and approximately 86% are seen once. In total, the top ten clones hold over 1% of the sample. Sequenced material: PBMCs. These TCRs come from a woman in her twenties or thirties in good health and CMV-seropositive.

This clone appeared once. CDR3 protein: CASSFDPQGDTQYF. CDR3 nucleotide sequence: TGTGCCAGCAGCTTCGACCCCCAGGGAGATACGCAGTATTTT. The chain has TRBV7-3 and TRBJ2-3, with D possibly matching TRBD1 (5 bases). Trimming cost V 3 bases and J 5 bases, with 12 bases left between them. Germline V CDR1 and CDR2: SGHTA, FQGTGA. This CDR3 is built from 14 residues.

The rearrangement links TRBV19 to TRBJ2-2; no clear D gene. V gave up 5 bases and J gave up 5 bases, with 15 bases separating them. Germline CDR1 and CDR2: LNHDA and SQIVND (reference sequence). CDR3 length: 15 residues. The CDR3 DNA sequence: TGTGCCAGTAGTTTTGGGTTACAAAATACCGGGGAGCTGTTTTTT. It translates to CASSFGLQNTGELFF.

The chain joins TRBV7-3 to TRBJ2-3; D is undetermined. The CDR3 runs 16 residues. Trimming shortened V by 3 bases and J by 3 bases, and 16 bases separated the two germline ends. Germline-derived CDR1 and CDR2 are SGHTA and FQGTGA. CDR3 bases: TGTGCCAGCAGCTTTATGGTGGGCATGGGAACAGATACGCAGTATTTT. Translated, it gives CASSFMVGMGTDTQYF.

V is TRBV29-1 and J is TRBJ2-3; D may match TRBD1 or TRBD2 (5 bases each). Per the germline V gene, CDR1 is SQVTM and CDR2 is ANQGSEA. Trimming took off 0 bases at V and 2 bases at J, with 9 bases between the two ends. The CDR3 runs to 14 residues. CDR3 nucleotide sequence: TGCAGCGTTGAAGATTTCGGGGCCACAGATACGCAGTATTTT. Encoded protein: CSVEDFGATDTQYF.

Only one count was recorded for this clone. The rearrangement joins TRBV7-2 to TRBJ1-4; 7 bases fit TRBD1. The length of the CDR3 is 14 residues. The J segment lost 5 bases and the V segment lost 5 bases, leaving 5 bases of the junction unmatched. In germline, CDR1 is SGHTA, CDR2 FQGNSA. As DNA, the CDR3 is TGTGCCAGCAGCCATGACAGGGTCAATGAAAAACTGTTTTTT. This encodes CASSHDRVNEKLFF.

In this sample, this clone turned up once. The identical CDR3 is also encoded by other nucleotide sequences in the sample. V usage is TRBV9 and J usage is TRBJ2-3, with D unclear. The germline V gene has CDR1 SGDLS and CDR2 YYNGEE. The V end lost 4 bases, the J end lost 1 base, and 4 bases lay between the germline ends. This CDR3 has 12 amino acids. CDR3 sequence reads: CASSPRTDTQYF. The CDR3, as DNA: TGTGCCAGCAGCCCCCGCACAGATACGCAGTATTTT.

The chain employs TRBV6-9 and TRBJ2-2; D tentatively reads TRBD1 or TRBD2 (5 bases each). Trimming left V 6 bases short and J 0 bases short, with 29 bases between. This CDR3 region has 21 residues. The germline V gene has CDR1 MNHGY and CDR2 SVAAGI. As DNA, the CDR3 is TGTGCCAGCAGCGGAAGGACGAGGGACGCTCCTAGGATAACGAACACCGGGGAGCTGTTTTTT. Residues: CASSGRTRDAPRITNTGELFF.

V usage is TRBV7-8 and J usage is TRBJ2-1; 14 bases line up with TRBD2. This CDR3 has 15 residues. CDR1 is SGHVS, CDR2 FQNEAQ, per germline. V shed 3 bases, J shed 8 bases, and the junction held 3 bases outside the gene matches. The DNA for the CDR3 is TGTGCCAGCAGCTTGACTAGCGGGGGGGCCCATGAGCAGTTCTTC. As protein: CASSLTSGGAHEQFF.

The chain recombines TRBV19 with TRBJ1-5, with D maybe TRBD1 (5 bases). Per the germline V gene, CDR1 is LNHDA and CDR2 is SQIVND (reference sequence). The CDR3 sequence is 13 residues long. Trimming cost V 4 bases and J 3 bases, with 7 bases left between them. The CDR3 sequence is CASSTGNNQPQHF. The CDR3 DNA reads as TGTGCCAGTAGTACAGGGAACAATCAGCCCCAGCATTTT.

The rearrangement joins TRBV12-5 to TRBJ2-7, with D perhaps matching TRBD2 (7 bases). This CDR3 has 16 amino acids. The germline V gene has CDR1 LGHNT and CDR2 FRNRAP. V shed 5 bases and J shed 0 bases, with 17 bases lying between them. CDR3 in amino acids: CASGPRREGDSYEQYF. The CDR3 DNA reads TGTGCTAGTGGTCCTCGGAGGGAGGGGGACTCCTACGAGCAGTACTTC.

V is TRBV28 and J is TRBJ1-2; perhaps TRBD1 as D (6 bases). This CDR3 is 14 amino acids long. Looked up from germline, CDR1 is MDHEN and CDR2 is SYDVKM. The V end lost 3 bases, the J end lost 8 bases, and 16 bases lay between the germline ends. CDR3 region: CASSFLGGPLGYTF. CDR3 DNA sequence: TGTGCCAGCAGTTTCTTGGGGGGCCCCTTGGGCTACACCTTC.

This rearrangement joins TRBV4-3 to TRBJ2-5; 10 bases agree with TRBD2. There are 15 residues in the CDR3. V lost 5 bases and J lost 1; bases outside the gene matches: 4. Germline CDR1 LGHNA, CDR2 YSLEER. CDR3 in amino acids: CASSRTSGPQETQYF. CDR3 sequence (DNA): TGCGCCAGCAGCAGGACTAGCGGACCCCAAGAGACCCAGTACTTC.

There are a few counts of this clone. J is TRBJ1-2 and V is TRBV5-4, with 7 bases that match TRBD1. J gave up 2 bases and V 4 bases, and 5 bases lay outside the gene matches. In germline, CDR1 is SGHNT, CDR2 YYREEE (reference sequence). CDR3 length: 14 residues. CDR3 DNA sequence: TGTGCCAGCAGCCCAGGGGGAGGGAACTATGGCTACACCTTC. This encodes CASSPGGGNYGYTF.

The chain is built from TRBV27 and TRBJ1-5, with D hard to call. CDR3 length equals 12 residues. From germline, CDR1 is MNHEY and CDR2 SMNVEV (reference sequence). V was pared by 5 bases and J by 4 bases, with 6 bases between. CDR3: CASSPHNQPQHF. The CDR3 nucleotides are TGTGCCAGCAGTCCACATAATCAGCCCCAGCATTTT.

The gene calls are TRBV19 and TRBJ1-5; no clear D. Germline V gene data show CDR1 as LNHDA and CDR2 as SQIVND (reference sequence). This CDR3 comprises 14 residues. Trimming took 7 bases from V and 0 from J, leaving 10 bases between them. The CDR3 here is CASTPQSSNQPQHF. The CDR3 nucleotides are TGTGCCAGTACTCCACAGAGTAGCAATCAGCCCCAGCATTTT.

The rearrangement uses TRBV7-2 and TRBJ1-1; D is unresolved. CDR3 size: 14 residues. Deletions cut 5 bases from V and 3 bases from J, with 13 bases between. Germline V gene lookup returns CDR1 SGHTA and CDR2 FQGNSA. In nucleotides, the CDR3 is TGTGCCAGCAGCCAACCAGGAGACTACACTGAAGCTTTCTTT. Encoded protein: CASSQPGDYTEAFF.

The chain links TRBV27 to TRBJ1-1; no reliable D call. This CDR3 contains 14 residues. Germline V CDR1 and CDR2: MNHEY, SMNVEV (reference sequence). Trimming cost V 6 bases and J 1 base, with 12 bases left between them. The CDR3 DNA follows: TGTGCCAGCAGCTTACAGTCTCCGAACACTGAAGCTTTCTTT. Encoded protein: CASSLQSPNTEAFF.

This chain connects TRBV7-8 to TRBJ1-2; D gene ambiguous. V dropped 2 bases and J dropped 0 bases, with 7 bases sitting between them. This CDR3 spans 14 amino acids. Germline values: CDR1 SGHVS, CDR2 FQNEAQ. The CDR3 reads CASSLMLANYGYTF. CDR3 DNA: TGTGCCAGCAGCTTAATGTTAGCTAACTATGGCTACACCTTC.

The genes are TRBV29-1 and TRBJ2-3; the D gene is possibly TRBD2 (5 bases). Germline V lookup: CDR1 SQVTM, CDR2 ANQGSEA. V lost 0 bases, J lost 1 base, and 11 bases lay in between. The CDR3 extends over 15 amino acids. CDR3 sequence reads: CSVEERDHRTDTQYF. In DNA, the CDR3 is TGCAGCGTTGAAGAGAGGGATCACCGCACAGATACGCAGTATTTT.

The J gene is TRBJ2-4, the V gene TRBV7-2; 14 bases match TRBD2. This CDR3 has 19 residues. The V gene's germline CDR1 is SGHTA and CDR2 FQGNSA. After removal of 0 bases from V and 0 bases from J, the junction contained 4 bases not matched to a gene. CDR3 bases: TGTGCCAGCAGCTTAGCCGGGACTAGCGGGGGAAGAGCCAAAAACATTCAGTACTTC. This encodes CASSLAGTSGGRAKNIQYF.

The CDR3 DNA reads as TGTGCCAGCAGCCGCGACTTCGGGGGGGCGGGGGAGACCCAGTACTTC. It encodes CASSRDFGGAGETQYF. This chain uses TRBV5-4 with TRBJ2-5; 8 positions match TRBD2. The CDR3 loop spans 16 amino acids. Germline CDR1 SGHNT, CDR2 YYREEE (reference sequence). The ends lost 4 bases at V and 5 bases at J; junction bases unmatched: 13.

Note on this clone: Other DNA sequences within the sample encode an identical CDR3. The rearrangement joins TRBV2 to TRBJ2-6, with D hard to call. Trimming pared 4 bases from V and 1 base from J, leaving 5 bases between. Germline values: CDR1 SNHLY, CDR2 FYNNEI. There are 14 residues in the CDR3. CDR3 sequence (DNA): TGTGCCAGCAGTGTGGAATCTGGGGCCAACGTCCTGACTTTC. Encoded protein: CASSVESGANVLTF.

V is TRBV18 and J is TRBJ1-2; TRBD1 agrees at 10 bases. V shed 4 bases and J 3 bases; nucleotides not matched to a gene: 8. Per germline, CDR1 KGHSH and CDR2 LQKENI. The CDR3 is made up of 16 amino acids. In nucleotides, the CDR3 is TGTGCCAGCTCACGGGACAGGGGTGTTTCCCACTATGGCTACACCTTC. Protein sequence: CASSRDRGVSHYGYTF.

The V gene is TRBV27, the J gene TRBJ1-5; TRBD1 might be the D (6 bases). Germline CDR1 MNHEY, CDR2 SMNVEV (reference sequence). V lost 8 bases and J lost 6, with 14 bases in between. The CDR3 loop spans 13 amino acids. Here the CDR3 reads CASSVTGFQPQHF. The CDR3 nucleotides read TGTGCCAGCTCAGTCACAGGGTTTCAGCCCCAGCATTTT.

The chain combines TRBV10-3 with TRBJ2-7; D possibly corresponds to TRBD2 (6 bases). Germline values: CDR1 ENHRY, CDR2 SYGVKD. V was cut by 0 bases and J by 3 bases, with 6 bases left in between. The CDR3 consists of 13 residues. This CDR3 reads CAISESRDYEQYF. In nucleotides, the CDR3 is TGTGCCATCAGTGAGTCGCGGGACTACGAGCAGTACTTC.

The CDR3 region has the DNA TGCAGCGTTGAGAGTCCACAGCTATACAATGAGCAGTTCTTC. It yields the protein CSVESPQLYNEQFF. The rearrangement uses TRBV29-1 and TRBJ2-1; D is ambiguous. V shed 3 bases and J shed 4 bases, with 13 bases lying between them. The CDR3 extends over 14 amino acids. Germline-derived CDR1 and CDR2 are SQVTM and ANQGSEA.

The V gene is TRBV6-6, the J gene TRBJ2-1; 7 bases are shared with TRBD2. This CDR3 has 15 amino acids. Losses at the gene ends were 6 bases for V and 6 bases for J; bases not matched to a gene: 11. Germline V gene data show CDR1 as MNHNY and CDR2 as SVGAGI (reference sequence). The CDR3 DNA sequence: TGTGCCAGCAGCCAGACCGGACTAGAGATCAATGAGCAGTTCTTC. It specifies CASSQTGLEINEQFF.

This clone was detected only a few times. The J gene is TRBJ2-7, the V gene TRBV7-2, with 11 positions matching TRBD2. Germline V gene data show CDR1 as SGHTA and CDR2 as FQGNSA. The CDR3 spans 15 residues. J was trimmed by 1 base and V by 3 bases; bases with no gene match: 2. The CDR3 sequence: CASSFGTSGSYEQYF. DNA for the CDR3: TGTGCCAGCAGCTTTGGGACTAGCGGTTCCTACGAGCAGTACTTC.

The chain couples TRBV13 to TRBJ2-7; TRBD1 aligns across 9 bases. Germline values: CDR1 PRHDT, CDR2 FYEKMQ (reference sequence). CDR3 size: 14 residues. J gave up 0 bases and V 4 bases, and 1 base lay outside the gene matches. As DNA, the CDR3 is TGTGCCAGCAGCTCGGGACAGGGCTCCTACGAGCAGTACTTC. This encodes CASSSGQGSYEQYF.

The V gene is TRBV6-6, the J gene TRBJ1-1; possible D gene TRBD1, 6 bases. The V end lost 7 bases, the J end lost 4 bases, and 13 bases lay between the germline ends. Germline V CDR1 and CDR2: MNHNY, SVGAGI (reference sequence). The CDR3 covers 13 residues. CDR3 amino acids: CASTPTGFTEAFF. DNA of the CDR3: TGTGCCAGCACCCCAACAGGGTTCACTGAAGCTTTCTTT.